The clone carrying this T cell receptor beta chain occurred many times. Its antigen remains unknown. The CDR3 extends over 10 amino acids. Germline V CDR1 and CDR2: MNHNS, SASEGT. V was cut by 9 bases and J by 14 bases, with 16 bases left in between. The data originate from a study of T cells in Graves' hyperthyroidism and ophthalmopathy. Researchers took RNA transcripts and amplified the TCR beta CDR3 regions from them. RT-PCR in the first round (using the HTBI primer set) targeted the TCR CDR3. One entry per CDR3 protein, called by TCRdb with MiXCR from the multiplex PCR reads. The sample lists approximately 430,000 distinct CDR3 sequences; less than 20% were seen once. Study findings and constraints: Most clonotypes that expanded in the thyroid above 0.001 also showed up in blood. It was a median approximately 7.1 months before onset that the model predicted ophthalmopathy.

Newly diagnosed hyperthyroidism patients aged 18 to 65 years had disease lasting under 2 months. Every diagnosis used clinical symptoms, serum thyroxine and TRAb, thyroid ultrasound and orbital computed tomography. What was sequenced was blood. The gene calls are TRBV6-1 and TRBJ2-5; D unclear. The sequence was obtained from a woman under 30 with Graves' hyperthyroidism. The CDR3 is CARLWHPEYF. CDR3 bases: TGTGCCAGACTATGGCATCCTGAATACTTC.